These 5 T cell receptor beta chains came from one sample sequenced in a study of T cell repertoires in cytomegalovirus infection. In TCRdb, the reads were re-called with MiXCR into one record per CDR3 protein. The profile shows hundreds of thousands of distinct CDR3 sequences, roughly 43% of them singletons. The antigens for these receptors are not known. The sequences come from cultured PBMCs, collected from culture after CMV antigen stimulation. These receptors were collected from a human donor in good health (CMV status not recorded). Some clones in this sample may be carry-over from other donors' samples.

CDR3 sequence (DNA): TGTGCCATCAGTGTAGCAGGCGATCGTAATCAGCCCCAGCATTTT. Translation gives CAISVAGDRNQPQHF. This chain joins TRBV10-3 and TRBJ1-5; D is unresolved. CDR3 length equals 15 residues. From germline, CDR1 is ENHRY and CDR2 SYGVKD. The V end was cut by 4 bases, the J end by 4 bases, with 14 bases between.

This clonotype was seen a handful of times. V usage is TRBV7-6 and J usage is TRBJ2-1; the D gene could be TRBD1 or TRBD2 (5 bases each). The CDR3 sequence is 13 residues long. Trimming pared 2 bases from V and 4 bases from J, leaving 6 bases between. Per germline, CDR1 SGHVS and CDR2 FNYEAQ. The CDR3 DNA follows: TGTGCCAGCAGCTTATGGGGGTACAATGAGCAGTTCTTC. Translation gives CASSLWGYNEQFF.

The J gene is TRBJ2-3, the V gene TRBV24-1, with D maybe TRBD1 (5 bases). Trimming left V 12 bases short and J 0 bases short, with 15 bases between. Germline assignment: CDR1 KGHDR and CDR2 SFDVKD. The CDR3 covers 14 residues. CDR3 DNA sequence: TGTGCCGCTCACTCAAGGGGTAGCACAGATACGCAGTATTTT. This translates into CAAHSRGSTDTQYF.

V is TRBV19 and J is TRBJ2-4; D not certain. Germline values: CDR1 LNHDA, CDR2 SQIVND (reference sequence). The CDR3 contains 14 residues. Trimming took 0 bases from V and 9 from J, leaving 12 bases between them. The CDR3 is CASSIEPQGGIQYF. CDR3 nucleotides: TGTGCCAGTAGTATAGAGCCCCAAGGTGGCATTCAGTACTTC.

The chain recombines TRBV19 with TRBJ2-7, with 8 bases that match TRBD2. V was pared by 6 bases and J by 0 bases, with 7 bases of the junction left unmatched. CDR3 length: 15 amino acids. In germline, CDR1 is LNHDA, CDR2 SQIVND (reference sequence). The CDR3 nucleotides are TGTGCCAGTAGCCTTAGCGGGGCCAGCTCCTACGAGCAGTACTTC. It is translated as CASSLSGASSYEQYF. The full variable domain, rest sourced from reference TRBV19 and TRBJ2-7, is DGGITQSPKYLFRKEGQNVTLSCEQNLNHDAMYWYRQDPGQGLRLIYYSQIVNDFQKGDIAEGYSVSREKKESFPLTVTSAQKNPTAFYLCASSLSGASSYEQYFGPGTRLTVT.